This entry concerns a single T cell receptor beta chain. This entry comes from a study of OX40 agonist ivuxolimab in advanced cancers. Some clones are missing from TCRdb's copy, which holds only in-frame ones; the method was immunoSEQ multiplex PCR. The sample lists around 48,000 clones, about 88% occurring once. The source of this sequence is an adult with an advanced solid tumor such as melanoma, head and neck, liver or kidney cancer. The sequencing used CD4+ or CD8+ T cells sorted from blood, collected in a trial of the OX40 agonist ivuxolimab.

The CDR3 sequence is CASSPFGGGPGNTDTQYF. The CDR3 coding sequence is TGTGCCAGCAGTCCCTTCGGGGGAGGGCCAGGAAACACAGATACGCAGTATTTT. The chain is built from TRBV9 and TRBJ2-3; 7 bases are shared with TRBD2. The trim removed 5 bases at V and 2 bases at J, leaving 17 bases unmatched. CDR3 length: 18 residues. Per germline, CDR1 SGDLS and CDR2 YYNGEE.